This entry describes one TCR beta chain. Its antigen is not known. Germline loops: CDR1 LGHNA, CDR2 YSLEER. The CDR3 has 15 amino acids. V lost 0 bases, J lost 0 bases, and 2 bases stayed unmatched. The PCR used 60 Vbeta and 13 Jbeta primers. This table comes from immunoSEQ multiplex PCR, and its TCRdb copy is limited to in-frame clones, with some not included. Of about 150,000 clones in the sample, about 68% were seen once. These data belong to a study of cytomegalovirus exposure and HLA in healthy donors. General observations from the study: At a 0.05 false discovery rate, a later analysis found 16,951 TCR beta sequences to be associated with HLA alleles. Cytomegalovirus association was assigned to more than 150 TCR beta chains. In vitro confirmation showed a few CMV-associated chains to be CMV antigen specific. Most TCR sequences were rare, but some public TCRs occurred in many donors.

The rearrangement links TRBV4-3 to TRBJ2-7; TRBD2 matches 7 bases. Sequenced: PBMCs. The sequence came from a man aged 18 to 30 in good health and CMV-seronegative. The CDR3 loop reads CASSQEAGLSYEQYF. CDR3 sequence (DNA): TGCGCCAGCAGCCAAGAAGCGGGACTCTCCTACGAGCAGTACTTC.